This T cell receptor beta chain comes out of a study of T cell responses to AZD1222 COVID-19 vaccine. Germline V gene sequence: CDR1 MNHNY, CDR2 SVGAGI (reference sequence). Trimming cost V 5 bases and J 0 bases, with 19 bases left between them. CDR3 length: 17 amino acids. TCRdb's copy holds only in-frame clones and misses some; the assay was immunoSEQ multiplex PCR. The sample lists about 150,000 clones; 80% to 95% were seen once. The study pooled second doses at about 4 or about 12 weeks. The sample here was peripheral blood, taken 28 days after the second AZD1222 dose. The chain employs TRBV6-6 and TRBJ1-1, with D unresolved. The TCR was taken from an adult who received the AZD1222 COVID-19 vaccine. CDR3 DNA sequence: TGTGCCAGCAGTCCCAGCAGGATTACCCCTATGAACACTGAAGCTTTCTTT. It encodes CASSPSRITPMNTEAFF.